Listed below are T cell receptor beta chains from one sample, sequenced in a study of naive and memory T cell subsets. MiXCR, applied by TCRdb to the UMI-ligation and nested PCR reads, yields one record per CDR3 protein. This sample has around 160,000 distinct CDR3 sequences, with 17% found just once. Sequencing was carried out using naive CD4+ T cells from blood. These receptors all come from a human donor in good health. Both conserved end residues are part of each CDR3. The D gene is left open where the match is weak. For some rows the clone size is stated as once, few or many, or as a class when expanded; others skip it.

TRBV24-1	TRBJ2-2	few	TRBD1	CATSEGTANTGELFF	TGTGCCACCAGTGAAGGGACAGCGAACACCGGGGAGCTGTTTTTT
TRBV30	TRBJ1-1	few	TRBD1	CAWSGDRAAFF	TGTGCCTGGAGTGGGGACAGGGCCGCTTTCTTT
TRBV7-2	TRBJ1-2	few	NA	CASSLGSRDYGYTF	TGTGCCAGCAGCTTAGGTTCCCGGGACTATGGCTACACCTTC
TRBV20-1	TRBJ1-4	NA	NA	CSVWGLGEKLFF	TGCAGCGTGTGGGGTCTTGGGGAAAAACTGTTTTTT
TRBV5-1	TRBJ1-2	few	NA	CASSTGQPNYGYTF	TGCGCCAGCAGCACCGGACAGCCCAACTATGGCTACACCTTC
TRBV29-1	TRBJ1-1	few	NA	CSVEEAQAGYIPEAFF	TGCAGCGTTGAAGAAGCTCAGGCCGGGTACATCCCTGAAGCTTTCTTT
TRBV20-1	TRBJ1-4	few	NA	CSARDHFGGLGVNEKLFF	TGCAGTGCTAGAGATCATTTTGGGGGGCTGGGTGTAAATGAAAAACTGTTTTTT
TRBV7-2	TRBJ2-7	NA	TRBD1	CASSPDQTGYEQYF	TGTGCCAGCAGCCCCGACCAGACAGGGTACGAGCAGTACTTC
TRBV2	TRBJ1-5	few	TRBD1	CASKYDRAGQPQHF	TGTGCCAGCAAATATGACAGGGCGGGTCAGCCCCAGCATTTT
TRBV9	TRBJ2-2	NA	TRBD1	CASSVAQGAQTGELFF	TGTGCCAGCAGCGTAGCTCAGGGGGCGCAAACCGGGGAGCTGTTTTTT
TRBV29-1	TRBJ2-7	NA	NA	CSVAGPYEQYF	TGCAGCGTTGCAGGGCCCTACGAGCAGTACTTC
TRBV20-1	TRBJ1-1	NA	NA	CSAPDLGSAAFF	TGCAGTGCCCCTGATTTGGGGTCGGCAGCTTTCTTT
TRBV6-5	TRBJ2-7	few	TRBD2	CASSRQVAGQYEQYF	TGTGCCAGCAGTCGCCAAGTAGCGGGACAATACGAGCAGTACTTC
TRBV9	TRBJ2-1	NA	NA	CASSVEVRPYNEQFF	TGTGCCAGCAGCGTAGAGGTGCGACCGTACAATGAGCAGTTCTTC
TRBV11-2	TRBJ2-3	NA	NA	CASSLNWGADTQYF	TGTGCCAGCAGCTTAAACTGGGGGGCAGATACGCAGTATTTT
TRBV12-3/TRBV12-4	TRBJ2-7	NA	NA	CASSPPVGHLEQYF	TGTGCCAGCAGCCCCCCCGTTGGGCACCTCGAGCAGTACTTC
TRBV5-6	TRBJ2-3	NA	TRBD2	CASSLGTSGSRYTQYF	TGTGCCAGCAGCTTGGGGACTAGCGGGAGCCGGTATACGCAGTATTTT
TRBV6-2/TRBV6-3	TRBJ1-5	once	NA	CASSYSDQPQHF	TGTGCCAGCAGTTACTCGGATCAGCCCCAGCATTTT
TRBV29-1	TRBJ1-4	once	NA	CSVGDRSTATNEKLFF	TGCAGCGTTGGGGATCGGTCTACGGCAACTAATGAAAAACTGTTTTTT
TRBV6-1	TRBJ1-2	NA	TRBD1	CASSEVDATGGNYGYTF	TGTGCCAGCAGTGAAGTCGACGCTACAGGGGGTAACTATGGCTACACCTTC
TRBV5-1	TRBJ2-5	few	TRBD2	CASRGLTGGEETQYF	TGCGCCAGCCGAGGTCTAACGGGAGGGGAGGAGACCCAGTACTTC
TRBV29-1	TRBJ2-7	few	NA	CSVALLARTSEQYF	TGCAGCGTTGCGTTGCTAGCGAGGACCTCCGAGCAGTACTTC
TRBV7-2	TRBJ2-3	NA	NA	CASSLATGLQYF	TGTGCCAGCAGCTTAGCAACGGGGTTGCAGTATTTT
TRBV6-1	TRBJ2-2	NA	NA	CASSVDRRNTGELFF	TGTGCCAGCAGTGTCGACAGGAGGAACACCGGGGAGCTGTTTTTT
TRBV10-3	TRBJ2-6	NA	NA	CAISESQGRGTGANVLTF	TGTGCCATCAGTGAGTCCCAGGGACGGGGAACTGGGGCCAACGTCCTGACTTTC
TRBV2	TRBJ2-4	NA	NA	CASRRGMMAKNIQYF	TGTGCCAGCAGAAGGGGGATGATGGCCAAAAACATTCAGTACTTC
TRBV11-3	TRBJ2-7	few	NA	CASHSFVGAYEQYF	TGTGCCAGCCATTCTTTCGTAGGGGCTTACGAGCAGTACTTC
TRBV21-1	TRBJ2-7	NA	NA	CASSKVWARRSYEQYF	TGTGCCAGCAGCAAAGTTTGGGCCAGGCGCTCCTACGAGCAGTACTTC
TRBV15	TRBJ2-7	NA	TRBD1	CATSRDSQQGWSYEQYF	TGTGCCACCAGCAGAGATTCCCAACAGGGGTGGTCCTACGAGCAGTACTTC
TRBV29-1	TRBJ1-1	NA	NA	CSVAQTTEAFF	TGCAGCGTTGCACAGACCACTGAAGCTTTCTTT